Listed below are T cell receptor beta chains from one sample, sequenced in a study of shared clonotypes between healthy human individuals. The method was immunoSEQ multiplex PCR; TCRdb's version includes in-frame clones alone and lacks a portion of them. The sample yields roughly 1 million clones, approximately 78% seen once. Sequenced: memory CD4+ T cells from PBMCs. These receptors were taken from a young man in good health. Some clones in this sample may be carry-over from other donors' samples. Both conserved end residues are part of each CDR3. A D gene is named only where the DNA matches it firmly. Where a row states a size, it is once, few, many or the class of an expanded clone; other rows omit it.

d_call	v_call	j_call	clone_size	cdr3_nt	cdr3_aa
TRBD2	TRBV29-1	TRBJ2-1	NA	TGCAGCGTTGCGCAGGGAGGGAATGAGCAGTTCTTC	CSVAQGGNEQFF
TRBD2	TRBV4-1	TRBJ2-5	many	TGCGCCAGCAGCCCGGGGACCGCGGGGGGGGAGACCCAGTACTTC	CASSPGTAGGETQYF
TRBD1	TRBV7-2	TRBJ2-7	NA	TGTGCCAGCAGCCTTAACAGGGGTCGAACCTACGAGCAGTACTTC	CASSLNRGRTYEQYF
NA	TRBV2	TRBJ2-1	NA	TGTGCCAGCGGTTTCAGCTACTTTACCTACAATGAGCAGTTCTTC	CASGFSYFTYNEQFF
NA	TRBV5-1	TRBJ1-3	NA	TGCGCCAGCAGCTTGGACACGGCTGGGAACACCATATATTTT	CASSLDTAGNTIYF
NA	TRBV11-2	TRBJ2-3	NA	TGTGCCAGCAGCCCTCAGGATAGCACAGATACGCAGTATTTT	CASSPQDSTDTQYF
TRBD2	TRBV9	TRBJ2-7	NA	TGTGCCAGCAGCGAAGGGTCGGGAGGGTACGAGCAGTACTTC	CASSEGSGGYEQYF
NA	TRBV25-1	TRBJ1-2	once	TGTGCCAGCAGTCCGGGACAACTGGGCTATGGCTACACCTTC	CASSPGQLGYGYTF
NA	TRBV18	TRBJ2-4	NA	TGTGCCAGCTCACCAATAGTGGTAGCCAAAAACATTCAGTACTTC	CASSPIVVAKNIQYF
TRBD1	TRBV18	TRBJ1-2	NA	TGTGCCAGCTCACCACCCATGAGAACAGGGGACTATGGCTACACCTTC	CASSPPMRTGDYGYTF
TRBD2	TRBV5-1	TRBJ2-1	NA	TGCGCCAGCAGCACCCCTGGGGCTAGCGGGTCCCCCTACAATGAGCAGTTCTTC	CASSTPGASGSPYNEQFF
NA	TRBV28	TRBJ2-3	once	TGTGCCAGCAGTGCGCTAGGGGCAGATACGCAGTATTTT	CASSALGADTQYF
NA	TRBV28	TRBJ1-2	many	TGTGCCAGCAGACCGGGACCCTGGGATAACTATGGCTACACCTTC	CASRPGPWDNYGYTF
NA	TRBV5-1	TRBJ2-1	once	TGCGCCAGCAGCTGGGAAACGACTAGGATTGAGCAGTTCTTC	CASSWETTRIEQFF
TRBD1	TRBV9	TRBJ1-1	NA	TGTGCCAGCAGCATCAGGGGGGACACTGAAGCTTTCTTT	CASSIRGDTEAFF
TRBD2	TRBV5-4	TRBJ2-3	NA	TGTGCCAGCAGCCACCCGGGACTAGCGGGAGGTGGTGGCACAGATACGCAGTATTTT	CASSHPGLAGGGGTDTQYF
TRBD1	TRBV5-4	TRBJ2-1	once	TGTGCCAGCAGCACACCCGGGACAGGGGATTCTAGCTCCTACAATGAGCAGTTCTTC	CASSTPGTGDSSSYNEQFF
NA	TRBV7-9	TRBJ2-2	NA	TGTGCCAGCAGCTTCTCCCCGGGACCATGGGGCACCGGGGAGCTGTTTTTT	CASSFSPGPWGTGELFF
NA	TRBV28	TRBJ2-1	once	TGTGCCAGCAGCCCCGGGAATGGGCATGAGCAGTTCTTC	CASSPGNGHEQFF
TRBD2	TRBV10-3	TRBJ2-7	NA	TGTGCCATCAGTGGACTAGCGGGAGGTACCCACGAGCAGTACTTC	CAISGLAGGTHEQYF
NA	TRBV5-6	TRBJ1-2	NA	TGTGCCAGCAGCTTGCCGGGACCCCACTATGGCTACACCTTC	CASSLPGPHYGYTF
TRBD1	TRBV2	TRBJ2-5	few	TGTGCCAGCAGTGGAAGGGGGCAGGGGGCAGAGACCCAGTACTTC	CASSGRGQGAETQYF
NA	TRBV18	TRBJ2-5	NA	TGTGCCAGCTCATATACCGGCATCACCGGGGCCCTCATGGAGACCCAGTACTTC	CASSYTGITGALMETQYF
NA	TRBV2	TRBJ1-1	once	TGTGCCAGCACTTATCAGGGGCTCGGGAACACTGAAGCTTTCTTT	CASTYQGLGNTEAFF
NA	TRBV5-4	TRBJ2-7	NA	TGTGCCAGCAGCGTAGACAGGAACGAGCAGTACTTC	CASSVDRNEQYF
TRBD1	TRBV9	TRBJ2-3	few	TGTGCCAGCAGCGGCACAGGGGCCCGCACAGATACGCAGTATTTT	CASSGTGARTDTQYF
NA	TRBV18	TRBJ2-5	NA	TGTGCCAGCTCACCGTTCGGTGGGACCCAGTACTTC	CASSPFGGTQYF
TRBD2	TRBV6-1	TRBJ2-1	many	TGTGCCAGCAGCCTAGCGGAAACCAACTACAATGAGCAGTTCTTC	CASSLAETNYNEQFF
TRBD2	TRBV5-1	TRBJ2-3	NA	TGCGCCAGCAGCTCTGGACTAGCTACGAGCACAGATACGCAGTATTTT	CASSSGLATSTDTQYF
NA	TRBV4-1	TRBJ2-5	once	TGCGCCAGCAGCCAAGGGGGATCAACAGGGTTAGAGACCCAGTACTTC	CASSQGGSTGLETQYF
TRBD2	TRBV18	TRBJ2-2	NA	TGTGCCAGCTCACCCCTACCCGTAGCGGGAGGGGCCGCCGGGGAGCTGTTTTTT	CASSPLPVAGGAAGELFF
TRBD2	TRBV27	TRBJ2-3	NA	TGTGCCAGCAGTTTTTTTACCGGGACTAGCGGTCTTGATACGCAGTATTTT	CASSFFTGTSGLDTQYF
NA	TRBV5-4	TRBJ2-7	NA	TGTGCCAGCAGCCCCCACGGGGCGAGCTACGAGCAGTACTTC	CASSPHGASYEQYF
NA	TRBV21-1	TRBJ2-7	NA	TGTGCCAGCAGCAAAGTTAAGCGGGGCCCAACCTACGAGCAGTACTTC	CASSKVKRGPTYEQYF
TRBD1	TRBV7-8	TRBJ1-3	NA	TGTGCCAGCAGCTTAGTCGCCAGGGGGCCCGCAAACACCATATATTTT	CASSLVARGPANTIYF
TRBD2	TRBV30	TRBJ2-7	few	TGTGCCTGGGGTAGCGGGAGGGCGAGAAACGAGCAGTACTTC	CAWGSGRARNEQYF
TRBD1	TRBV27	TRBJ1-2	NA	TGTGCCAGCAAAGACAGGGGGGACTATGGCTACACCTTC	CASKDRGDYGYTF
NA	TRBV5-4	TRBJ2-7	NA	TGTGCCAGCAGCTTGGGTTCTGGCGGTTCCACCTACGAGCAGTACTTC	CASSLGSGGSTYEQYF
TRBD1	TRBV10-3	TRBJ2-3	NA	TGTGCCATCAGTGAGTCGGCCTATCGACAGGGGAGCACAGATACGCAGTATTTT	CAISESAYRQGSTDTQYF
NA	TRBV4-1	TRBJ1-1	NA	TGCGCCAGCAGCCCCTTACCCGCGGGCTACACTGAAGCTTTCTTT	CASSPLPAGYTEAFF
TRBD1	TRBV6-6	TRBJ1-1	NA	TGTGCCAGCAGTTATGGGTACAGGGGGGTCGCTGAAGCTTTCTTT	CASSYGYRGVAEAFF
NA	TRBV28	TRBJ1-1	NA	TGTGCCAGCAGTTTACCCCGGGCCCGCGGCACTGAAGCTTTCTTT	CASSLPRARGTEAFF
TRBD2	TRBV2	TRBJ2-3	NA	TGTGCCAGCAAAACTAGCGGGAGCTCAGATACGCAGTATTTT	CASKTSGSSDTQYF
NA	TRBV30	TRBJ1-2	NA	TGTGCCTGGAGTGTACAGGGAGACGTCTATGGCTACACCTTC	CAWSVQGDVYGYTF
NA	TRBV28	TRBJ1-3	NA	TGTGCCAGCAGTTCACGTGGGGACCGTGGCCCCTCTGGAAACACCATATATTTT	CASSSRGDRGPSGNTIYF
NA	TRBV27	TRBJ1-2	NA	TGTGCCAGCAGTTTATTCTCCACCGGGGGAGGCAACTATGGCTACACCTTC	CASSLFSTGGGNYGYTF
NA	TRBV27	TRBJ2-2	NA	TGTGCCAGCAGTTTTCGTGTTGATTGGCAAATAAACACCGGGGAGCTGTTTTTT	CASSFRVDWQINTGELFF
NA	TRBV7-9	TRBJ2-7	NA	TGTGCCGGCGTCCCCGGGACACGGTCCTACGAGCAGTACTTC	CAGVPGTRSYEQYF
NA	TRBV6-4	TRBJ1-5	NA	TGTGCCAGCAGTGCAGGGTTCGATCAGCCCCAGCATTTT	CASSAGFDQPQHF
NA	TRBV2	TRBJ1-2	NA	TGTGCCAGCAGGTTAGGGGCAGGGGATGGCTACACCTTC	CASRLGAGDGYTF
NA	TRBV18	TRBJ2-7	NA	TGTGCCAGCTCATCAACCTCCTACGAGCAGTACTTC	CASSSTSYEQYF